These T cell receptor beta chains were read from a single sample in a study of cytomegalovirus exposure and HLA in healthy donors. Sequencing was performed with immunoSEQ multiplex PCR; in TCRdb, only in-frame clones are kept and a portion is missing. The sample shows over 150,000 clones, 75% to 90% of them seen only once. Source material: PBMCs. The receptors stem from a man between 18 and 29 years old in good health and CMV-seropositive. The CDR3 runs from the conserved cysteine through the conserved F or W. Fields, in order: clone size, V gene, D gene, J gene, CDR3 protein, CDR3 DNA. D genes are given only for firm matches. Size tells how often a clone was seen (once, few, many) or the class of an expanded clone, and some rows leave it out.

>.|TRBV15|TRBD1|TRBJ2-2
CATSRGDRATGELFF
TGTGCCACCAGCAGAGGGGACAGAGCCACCGGGGAGCTGTTTTTT
>.|TRBV11-2|.|TRBJ2-7
CASSLQTGEQYF
TGTGCCAGCAGCCTACAGACCGGCGAGCAGTACTTC
>.|TRBV6-5|.|TRBJ2-3
CASSPYDSYTDTQYF
TGTGCCAGCAGCCCCTATGACTCCTACACAGATACGCAGTATTTT
>.|TRBV5-1|TRBD2|TRBJ2-2
CASSSLAGVPGELFF
TGCGCCAGCAGCTCACTAGCGGGAGTACCCGGGGAGCTGTTTTTT
>.|TRBV5-1|.|TRBJ2-2
CASSFAGRSTGELFF
TGCGCCAGCAGCTTCGCAGGGCGATCCACCGGGGAGCTGTTTTTT
>once|TRBV5-1|.|TRBJ2-2
CASSLQGGEAGELFF
TGCGCCAGCAGCCTCCAAGGGGGGGAAGCCGGGGAGCTGTTTTTT
>.|TRBV7-9|.|TRBJ2-1
CASSLQGSWNEQFF
TGTGCCAGCAGCCTCCAGGGGAGTTGGAATGAGCAGTTCTTC
>.|TRBV4-1|TRBD2|TRBJ2-1
CASSPQPLADLYNEQFF
TGCGCCAGCAGCCCCCAGCCACTAGCGGACTTATACAATGAGCAGTTCTTC
>.|TRBV30|TRBD2|TRBJ2-3
CAWRGGISTDTQYF
TGTGCCTGGAGGGGGGGGATAAGCACAGATACGCAGTATTTT
>.|TRBV9|.|TRBJ2-1
CASSVTGTYNEQFF
TGTGCCAGCAGCGTCACAGGGACCTACAATGAGCAGTTCTTC
>.|TRBV5-6|.|TRBJ2-1
CASSFLYNEQFF
TGTGCCAGCAGCTTCCTATACAATGAGCAGTTCTTC
>few|TRBV11-2|.|TRBJ2-7
CASKGGSSYEQYF
TGTGCCAGCAAGGGGGGGAGCTCCTACGAGCAGTACTTC
>few|TRBV5-4|TRBD1|TRBJ2-7
CASSRDRGSYEQYF
TGTGCCAGCAGCCGGGACAGGGGCTCCTACGAGCAGTACTTC
>.|TRBV20-1|.|TRBJ2-1
CSAPFYNEQFF
TGCAGTGCTCCTTTTTACAATGAGCAGTTCTTC
>.|TRBV2|TRBD2|TRBJ2-5
CAISRPSGRGETQYF
TGTGCCATCTCACGCCCTAGCGGGAGGGGGGAGACCCAGTACTTC
>.|TRBV5-1|.|TRBJ1-2
CASSPDRSHYGYTF
TGCGCCAGCAGCCCGGACAGATCCCACTATGGCTACACCTTC
>.|TRBV27|TRBD1|TRBJ2-3
CASSYKRQGTLSDTQYF
TGTGCCAGCAGTTACAAACGACAGGGGACCCTTAGTGATACGCAGTATTTT
>.|TRBV29-1|TRBD1|TRBJ2-2
CSVSRGLAGELFF
TGCAGCGTCAGCAGGGGGCTGGCCGGGGAGCTGTTTTTT
>.|TRBV19|.|TRBJ1-1
CASSPGGPGTPAEAFF
TGTGCCAGTAGTCCCGGGGGGCCGGGTACCCCAGCTGAAGCTTTCTTT
>.|TRBV29-1|.|TRBJ2-2
CSGRGAEDRANTGELFF
TGCAGCGGACGGGGGGCCGAGGACAGGGCGAACACCGGGGAGCTGTTTTTT
>.|TRBV29-1|.|TRBJ1-1
CSVEDQGSATEAFF
TGCAGCGTTGAAGATCAGGGCAGCGCCACTGAAGCTTTCTTT
>.|TRBV5-1|TRBD1|TRBJ1-3
CASSLQGTGGDTIYF
TGCGCCAGCAGCTTGCAAGGGACAGGTGGAGACACCATATATTTT
>.|TRBV11-2|.|TRBJ2-1
CASSTLSGLDDNEQFF
TGTGCCAGCAGCACCCTTTCGGGACTGGATGACAATGAGCAGTTCTTC
>.|TRBV27|TRBD2|TRBJ2-7
CASSMQAGSAYEQYF
TGTGCCAGCAGTATGCAAGCGGGATCAGCCTACGAGCAGTACTTC
>.|TRBV5-5|.|TRBJ1-1
CASSTGLDSPEAFF
TGTGCCAGCAGCACTGGCCTGGACAGCCCTGAAGCTTTCTTT
>.|TRBV6-6|TRBD1|TRBJ1-4
CASSDPDRAIVKLFF
TGTGCCAGCAGTGACCCGGACAGGGCGATAGTAAAACTGTTTTTT
>.|TRBV27|.|TRBJ2-5
CASSFISGSETQYF
TGTGCCAGCAGTTTTATCAGCGGGTCAGAGACCCAGTACTTC
>.|TRBV5-1|TRBD1|TRBJ2-2
CASSLGTGGMFGGELFF
TGCGCCAGCAGCTTGGGTACAGGGGGCATGTTTGGCGGGGAGCTGTTTTTT
>.|TRBV6-5|.|TRBJ2-7
CASRPWREDGKQYF
TGTGCCAGCAGACCATGGCGGGAAGATGGTAAGCAGTACTTC
>.|TRBV14|.|TRBJ2-7
CASSQDYRTAYEQYF
TGTGCCAGCAGCCAAGATTATAGGACAGCCTACGAGCAGTACTTC
>.|TRBV7-9|TRBD1|TRBJ2-7
CASSLGRRGPIGEQYF
TGTGCCAGCAGCTTAGGGCGAAGGGGGCCTATAGGGGAGCAGTACTTC
>.|TRBV28|TRBD1|TRBJ1-2
CAWGTGGADYGYTF
TGTGCTTGGGGAACAGGGGGCGCAGACTATGGCTACACCTTC
>.|TRBV6-4|.|TRBJ2-6
CASRDTGTGANVLTF
TGTGCCAGCAGAGACACAGGGACTGGGGCCAACGTCCTGACTTTC
>.|TRBV9|TRBD2|TRBJ2-1
CASSGRAGEGNNEQFF
TGTGCCAGCAGCGGGCGAGCGGGGGAGGGGAACAATGAGCAGTTCTTC
>.|TRBV15|TRBD1|TRBJ1-2
CATSSGQDEGYTF
TGTGCCACCAGCAGTGGACAGGATGAGGGCTACACCTTC
>.|TRBV5-4|TRBD1|TRBJ1-2
CASSADRNYGYTF
TGTGCCAGCAGCGCGGACAGGAACTATGGCTACACCTTC
>.|TRBV7-9|.|TRBJ2-7
CASSLQATGDYEQYF
TGTGCCAGCAGCTTACAGGCGACAGGAGACTACGAGCAGTACTTC